These T cell receptor beta chains were read from a single sample in a study of T cell clones after liver transplantation. The method was immunoSEQ multiplex PCR; TCRdb's version includes in-frame clones alone and lacks a portion of them. This sample has around 77,000 clones, with 80% found just once. The material was CD4+ T cells from blood, obtained 12 months after liver transplant. Every receptor here comes from a human patient who received a liver transplant. These T cells may partly come from the graft donor. The CDR3 runs from the conserved cysteine through the conserved F or W. The D gene is left open where the match is weak. Expanded clones are given a class, and other clones once, few, many or no size at all.

v_call	clone_size	j_call	d_call	cdr3_nt	cdr3_aa
TRBV28	.	TRBJ2-1	.	TGTGCCAGCAGTTCCCCCGGGGTCAATGAGCAGTTCTTC	CASSSPGVNEQFF
TRBV4-2	.	TRBJ2-3	TRBD2	TGTGCCAGCAGCTGGACTAGCGGTTTTACAGATACGCAGTATTTT	CASSWTSGFTDTQYF
TRBV29-1	.	TRBJ1-1	.	TGCAGCGTTGTAGGGGCAGGCGGCCCCCGAGGGACTGAAGCTTTCTTT	CSVVGAGGPRGTEAFF
TRBV2	.	TRBJ2-5	TRBD2	TGTGCCAGCAGCCGTGGCGGGAGAGAAGAGACCCAGTACTTC	CASSRGGREETQYF
TRBV7-9	.	TRBJ2-7	.	TGTGCCAGCAGCTCTGGGACACCACCTTACGAGCAGTACTTC	CASSSGTPPYEQYF
TRBV6-5	.	TRBJ2-7	.	TGTGCCAGCAGTTATGGGTCCGGACAGAAGTACTTC	CASSYGSGQKYF
TRBV7-2	.	TRBJ2-1	.	TGTGCCAGCAGCTTGACAAGGATGAGTTACAATGAGCAGTTCTTC	CASSLTRMSYNEQFF
TRBV27	.	TRBJ2-7	.	TGTGCCAGCAGTTTTCGGGACTCCTCTGAGCAGTACTTC	CASSFRDSSEQYF
TRBV30	.	TRBJ1-1	.	TGTGCCTGGAAGGACGGGAAGAGTGCTGAAGCTTTCTTT	CAWKDGKSAEAFF
TRBV19	.	TRBJ1-5	TRBD1	TGTGCCAGTAGTACCCCCGACAGGGGTGCTTGGCAGCCCCAGCATTTT	CASSTPDRGAWQPQHF
TRBV29-1	few	TRBJ1-3	.	TGCAGCGTTGACGGGGGGCTCGGAAACACCATATATTTT	CSVDGGLGNTIYF
TRBV14	.	TRBJ1-2	.	TGTGCCAGCAGCCCAGGCAGGGCGGGCTACACCTTC	CASSPGRAGYTF
TRBV6-1	.	TRBJ1-3	.	TGTGCCAGCAGCCTAAGGGGGTCTGGAAACACCATATATTTT	CASSLRGSGNTIYF
TRBV9	.	TRBJ2-1	TRBD2	TGTGCCAGAGCGGGAAGGACCTACAATGAGCAGTTCTTC	CARAGRTYNEQFF
TRBV11-1	.	TRBJ2-5	TRBD2	TGTGCCAGCAGCTTAGCCGCGGGACTAGTTCAAGAGACCCAGTACTTC	CASSLAAGLVQETQYF
TRBV10-3	.	TRBJ2-1	TRBD2	TGTGCCACCCTCCCGGGACTAGTGGGCAATGAGCAGTTCTTC	CATLPGLVGNEQFF
TRBV5-1	.	TRBJ2-1	.	TGCGCCAGCAGGTTTGGGGAGACCTACAATGAGCAGTTCTTC	CASRFGETYNEQFF
TRBV2	.	TRBJ2-1	TRBD1	TGTGCCACCCCTAAGGGGGCCACCGACTACAATGAGCAGTTCTTC	CATPKGATDYNEQFF
TRBV11-1	.	TRBJ2-1	.	TGTGCCAGCAGCAGTAAGGGTGGTGAGCAGTTCTTC	CASSSKGGEQFF
TRBV6-5	once	TRBJ1-3	.	TGTGCCAGCACGATGCGACCTGGAAACACCATATATTTT	CASTMRPGNTIYF
TRBV18	.	TRBJ2-5	.	TGTGCCAGCTCACCACGACTTCAAGAGACCCAGTACTTC	CASSPRLQETQYF
TRBV28	few	TRBJ1-2	.	TGTGCCAGCAGGCGGACAGAGACCTATGGCTACACCTTC	CASRRTETYGYTF
TRBV28	.	TRBJ1-1	.	TGTGCCAGCAGTCCCCCGGCAGGTGAAGCTTTCTTT	CASSPPAGEAFF